The 11 T cell receptor beta chains given below trace back to one sample, sequenced in a study of blood T cell repertoires in COVID-19. The method was immunoSEQ multiplex PCR; TCRdb's version includes in-frame clones alone and lacks a portion of them. The table has approximately 80,000 clones, approximately 80% seen once; the top ten hold 44%. Material for sequencing was peripheral blood. The receptors here all came from a man older than 75 with acute or convalescent COVID-19.

V and J are TRBV2 and TRBJ2-7, with D possibly matching TRBD2 (6 bases). Per germline, CDR1 SNHLY and CDR2 FYNNEI. The CDR3 contains 11 residues. Trimming pared 6 bases from V and 6 bases from J, leaving 9 bases between. CDR3 sequence reads: CASRDSGEQYF. The CDR3 coding sequence is TGTGCCAGCAGGGATAGCGGCGAGCAGTACTTC.

This clone was picked up a small number of times. The chain carries TRBV3-1 (or the pseudogene TRBV3-2) and TRBJ1-5; 11 bases map to TRBD1. Germline V gene lookup returns CDR1 LGHDT and CDR2 YNNKEL (reference sequence). Trimming at V came to 5 bases and at J to 6 bases, leaving 0 bases not matched to a gene. This CDR3 is 13 amino acids long. The CDR3 loop is CASSGTGGQPQHF. The DNA of the CDR3 is TGTGCCAGCAGCGGGACAGGGGGTCAGCCCCAGCATTTT.

The chain carries TRBV7-3 and TRBJ1-1; TRBD1 matches 8 bases. Germline lookup yields CDR1 SGHTA and CDR2 FQGTGA. This CDR3 spans 15 amino acids. Trimming took 3 bases from V and 1 from J; bases not matched to a gene: 4. The CDR3 DNA reads as TGTGCCAGCAGCTTTACAGGGGGAACGAACACTGAAGCTTTCTTT. Translation: CASSFTGGTNTEAFF.

V gene TRBV29-1 combines with J gene TRBJ2-7, with 8 bases identical to TRBD1. The germline V gene encodes CDR1 SQVTM and CDR2 ANQGSEA. This CDR3 is 14 amino acids long. V shed 4 bases and J 2 bases; nucleotides not matched to a gene: 7. CDR3 in amino acids: CSVAAGGRPYEQYF. The CDR3, as DNA: TGCAGCGTTGCGGCAGGGGGCCGTCCCTACGAGCAGTACTTC.

The chain employs TRBV7-2 and TRBJ1-2; 8 bases map to TRBD1. CDR3 length equals 15 residues. Germline CDR1 and CDR2: SGHTA and FQGNSA. V dropped 5 bases and J dropped 3; count of bases not matched to a gene: 8. The CDR3 sequence is CASSPQDRVDYGYTF. The DNA for the CDR3 is TGTGCCAGCAGCCCACAGGACAGGGTTGACTATGGCTACACCTTC.

Regarding this clone: A clone one base away is much larger, so this may be a read error. V gene TRBV28 combines with J gene TRBJ1-3; D is perhaps TRBD1 (6 bases). The CDR3 length is 16 residues. The V gene lost 5 bases and the J gene lost 8 bases, with 22 bases spanning the gap. The V gene's germline CDR1 is MDHEN and CDR2 SYDVKM. CDR3 loop: CASSLGLRGAGYTIYF. CDR3 coding DNA: TGTGCCAGCAGTCTGGGTTTACGGGGGGCGGGTTACACCATATATTTT.

The J gene is TRBJ2-1, the V gene TRBV19, with 12 bases lining up with TRBD2. J lost 6 bases, V lost 1 base, and 4 bases had no gene match. CDR1 LNHDA and CDR2 SQIVND come from the germline V gene (reference sequence). The CDR3 extends over 16 amino acids. CDR3 nucleotide sequence: TGTGCCAGTAGTATAGTCCTGACTAGCGGGAGCAATGAGCAGTTCTTC. Translated: CASSIVLTSGSNEQFF.

This clone was counted a single time. The chain combines TRBV27 with TRBJ2-1, with D perhaps TRBD1 (6 bases). The CDR3 consists of 15 residues. V was cut by 5 bases and J by 0 bases, with 11 bases left in between. CDR1 and CDR2 (germline): MNHEY, SMNVEV (reference sequence). The CDR3 DNA reads as TGTGCCAGCAGTCCACAGGGAAGCTCCTACAATGAGCAGTTCTTC. Translating it yields CASSPQGSSYNEQFF.

The genes are TRBV5-3 and TRBJ1-5; 7 positions match TRBD1. TRBV5-3 is sorted into the ORF group, with uncertain function. The V gene end was trimmed by 4 bases and the J gene end by 0 bases; junction bases not matched to a gene: 13. The CDR3 contains 18 residues. The chain's CDR3 is CARSQTGRAPYSNQPQHF. The DNA for the CDR3 is TGTGCCAGAAGCCAGACAGGGCGCGCACCTTATAGCAATCAGCCCCAGCATTTT.

This clone was seen just once. This rearrangement joins TRBV20-1 to TRBJ2-5; D may be TRBD1 (6 bases). The germline V gene encodes CDR1 DFQATT and CDR2 SNEGSKA (reference sequence). The CDR3 runs 14 residues. V lost 3 bases to trimming and J lost 6 bases, with 17 bases between them. CDR3 in amino acids: CSASASGRGQTQYF. The CDR3 DNA sequence: TGCAGTGCTAGTGCCTCGGGCAGGGGACAGACCCAGTACTTC.

This chain uses TRBV29-1 with TRBJ1-1; 10 bases are shared with TRBD1. Germline V gives CDR1 SQVTM, CDR2 ANQGSEA. The CDR3 contains 15 residues. After removal of 3 bases from V and 4 bases from J, the junction contained 8 bases not matched to a gene. The CDR3 DNA is TGCAGCGTTGACCGGACAGGGGGTTTTGGCACTGAAGCTTTCTTT. The encoded protein is CSVDRTGGFGTEAFF.